This T cell receptor (beta chain) was captured by sequencing in a study of regulatory T cells in long-lasting Graves disease. For the study at large: To qualify as persistent, Graves' disease required over 5 years of antithyroid drugs with positive TSH receptor antibodies.

Through Arm-PCR of CDR3 regions and iRepertoire HTBI primers, TCR beta libraries were built. TCRdb analysed the multiplex PCR reads with MiXCR anew, one entry per CDR3 protein. This sample has 430,000 or so distinct CDR3 sequences; approximately 22% occur once, and the top ten carry around 15%. The table lists this clonotype with many counts. Stated time point: persistent/refractory GD, antithyroid drugs over 5 years with positive TRAb. PBMCs were the source of the RNA used for TCR sequencing. Staff drew roughly 10 milliliters of peripheral blood into EDTA tubes. The sequence came from a female donor with Graves disease. The material sequenced was peripheral blood mononuclear cells (PBMCs), taken when the disease was refractory, from a patient treated with antithyroid drugs.

DNA for the CDR3: TGTGCCAGCAGTCCCGGACTAGACACCTACGAGCAGTACTTC. Translated, it gives CASSPGLDTYEQYF. The genes are TRBV3-1 and TRBJ2-7, with TRBD2 matching over 7 bases. This CDR3 has 14 residues. The J segment lost 2 bases and the V segment lost 6 bases, leaving 7 bases of the junction unmatched. The germline V gene encodes CDR1 LGHDT and CDR2 YNNKEL (reference sequence).